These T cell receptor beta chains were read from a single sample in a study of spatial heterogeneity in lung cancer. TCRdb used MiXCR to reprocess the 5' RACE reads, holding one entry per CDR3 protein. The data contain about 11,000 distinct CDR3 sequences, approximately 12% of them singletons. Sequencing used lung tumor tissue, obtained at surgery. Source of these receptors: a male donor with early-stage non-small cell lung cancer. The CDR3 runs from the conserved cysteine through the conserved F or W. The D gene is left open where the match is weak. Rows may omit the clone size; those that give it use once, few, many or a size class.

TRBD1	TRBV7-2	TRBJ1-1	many	CASSTRGQGFTEAFF	TGTGCCAGCAGCACACGCGGACAGGGGTTCACTGAAGCTTTCTTT
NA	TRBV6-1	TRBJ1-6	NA	CASSELGDSPLHF	TGTGCCAGCAGTGAGTTGGGAGATTCACCCCTCCACTTT
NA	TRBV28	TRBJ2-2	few	CASSLRDAGTGELFF	TGTGCCAGCAGTTTAAGGGACGCGGGAACCGGGGAGCTGTTTTTT
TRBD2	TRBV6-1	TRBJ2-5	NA	CASRPGAGGQETQYF	TGTGCCAGCAGACCTGGGGCGGGGGGCCAAGAGACCCAGTACTTC
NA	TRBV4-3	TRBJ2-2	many	CASSPGRGGTGELFF	TGCGCCAGCAGCCCCGGACGGGGAGGAACCGGGGAGCTGTTTTTT
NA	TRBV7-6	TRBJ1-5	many	CASSFSRDQPQHF	TGTGCCAGCAGCTTTAGTCGGGATCAGCCCCAGCATTTT
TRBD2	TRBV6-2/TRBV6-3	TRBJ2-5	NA	CASSSGKETQYF	TGTGCCAGCAGTAGCGGGAAAGAGACCCAGTACTTC
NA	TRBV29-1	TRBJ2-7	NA	CSVWEHLNYEQYF	TGCAGCGTGTGGGAACACTTGAACTACGAGCAGTACTTC
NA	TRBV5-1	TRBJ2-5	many	CASSSQDPGGETQYF	TGCGCCAGCAGCTCACAGGATCCCGGGGGCGAGACCCAGTACTTC
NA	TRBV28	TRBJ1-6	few	CASSLPLRNSPLHF	TGTGCCAGCAGTTTGCCCCTCCGGAATTCACCCCTCCACTTT
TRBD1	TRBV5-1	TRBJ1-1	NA	CASSLVAGGAAEAFF	TGCGCCAGCAGCTTGGTTGCAGGGGGCGCGGCTGAAGCTTTCTTT
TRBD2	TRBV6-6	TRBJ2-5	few	CASARLAGQETQYF	TGTGCCAGCGCCAGACTAGCGGGACAAGAGACCCAGTACTTC
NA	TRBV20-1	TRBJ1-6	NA	CSARKVGASGSPLHF	TGCAGTGCTAGAAAGGTCGGGGCCAGTGGTTCACCCCTCCACTTT
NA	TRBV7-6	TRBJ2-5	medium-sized	CASSFSWQETQYF	TGTGCCAGCAGCTTTTCATGGCAAGAGACCCAGTACTTC
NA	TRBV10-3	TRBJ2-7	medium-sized	CAISDGSYEQYF	TGTGCCATCAGTGACGGTTCCTACGAGCAGTACTTC
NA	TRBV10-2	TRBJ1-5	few	CASSEWGDNQPQHF	TGCGCCAGCAGTGAGTGGGGAGACAATCAGCCCCAGCATTTT
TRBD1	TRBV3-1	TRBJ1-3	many	CASSQTGTGGYSGNTIYF	TGTGCCAGCAGCCAAACCGGGACAGGGGGATACTCTGGAAACACCATATATTTT
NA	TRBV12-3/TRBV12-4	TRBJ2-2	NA	CASSFRVWDTGELFF	TGTGCCAGCAGTTTCAGGGTTTGGGACACCGGGGAGCTGTTTTTT
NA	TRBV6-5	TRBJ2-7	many	CASSRTPSSYEQYF	TGTGCCAGCAGTCGGACGCCTAGCTCCTACGAGCAGTACTTC
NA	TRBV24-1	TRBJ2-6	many	CATSLSSGANVLTF	TGTGCCACCAGTCTTAGCTCTGGGGCCAACGTCCTGACTTTC
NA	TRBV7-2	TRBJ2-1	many	CASNLRLAGDEQFF	TGTGCCAGCAATCTAAGACTAGCAGGGGATGAGCAGTTCTTC
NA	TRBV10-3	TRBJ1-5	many	CAISESVLGNQPQHF	TGTGCCATCAGTGAGTCGGTCCTTGGAAATCAGCCCCAGCATTTT
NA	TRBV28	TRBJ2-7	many	CASRRPGTSYEQYF	TGTGCCAGCAGGCGACCCGGGACATCCTACGAGCAGTACTTC
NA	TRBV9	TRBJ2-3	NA	CASSGGTLSTDTQYF	TGTGCCAGCAGCGGCGGGACGCTTAGCACAGATACGCAGTATTTT
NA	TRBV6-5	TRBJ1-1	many	CASNPSKGVEAFF	TGTGCCAGCAATCCTAGTAAGGGTGTTGAAGCTTTCTTT
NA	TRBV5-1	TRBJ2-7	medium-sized	CASSLAGNRGQYEQYF	TGCGCCAGCAGCTTGGCAGGTAATAGGGGTCAGTACGAGCAGTACTTC